The rows below give T cell receptor beta chains drawn from one sample of a study of vaccination and CD4 T cells after COVID-19. Using its own MiXCR run on the PCR reads, TCRdb lists one record per CDR3 protein. Of about 20,000 distinct CDR3 sequences in the sample, 55% were seen once. The antigens of these receptors remain unknown. The sequenced sample was CD4+ T cells from blood, cultured in vitro. Every receptor here comes from a human donor who had recovered from COVID-19. CDR3s leave out the opening cysteine and the closing phenylalanine or tryptophan. Each record gives: CDR3 protein, V gene, clone size. For some rows the clone size is stated as once, few or many, or as a class when expanded; others skip it.

ATSRGLGLTLSEQY TRBV15 -
ASSLADLGGPYEQY TRBV5-1 few
SAQAAGGKAQNQPQH TRBV20-1 -
SAREGPWDTEAF TRBV20-1 -
SALAGDDDNEQF TRBV20-1 -
AITSGMNTEAF TRBV10-3 -
ASRRTGGPPY TRBV2 few
AISEINRGGTEAF TRBV10-3 -
ASSFSGADTQY TRBV12-3/TRBV12-4 -
ASSFIGNQPQH TRBV12-3/TRBV12-4 -
ASSLISGTGQSGANVLT TRBV7-3 -
SGTRQGGPHGYT TRBV20-1 few
ASSLALGQGITEAF TRBV11-2 few
ASSYGQETQY TRBV6-2/TRBV6-3 -
ASSLYGYGAAGELF TRBV27 -
ASRGLAQVEAQY TRBV2 once
ASSYPGGVNYGYT TRBV6-5 -
ASSSQRNTGELF TRBV7-3 -
AWSVRGNQPQH TRBV30 -
ASSPSPSGGNEQF TRBV5-1 -
SARQRTGGSNQPQH TRBV20-1 few
ASSSGTNTEAF TRBV19 few
ASSIPLADYNEQF TRBV19 -
ASSFLPNTEAF TRBV5-1 -
ATSRDRGYEQY TRBV15 -
ASSPGTGQTEAF TRBV28 -
ASSLPSTDTQY TRBV5-1 -
ASNRALNEKLF TRBV28 -
ASSTDSYTEAF TRBV19 -
ASIRQAAYNEQF TRBV2 -
ASSQDEWGTPNQPQH TRBV4-2 -